The clone carrying this TCR beta chain was picked up a small number of times. The sample belongs to a study of blood T cells in healthy people across ages. Alongside a J-beta primer mix, a sample-barcoded 5' primer served in a second PCR lasting roughly 6 to 11 cycles. TCRdb re-derived calls from the 5' RACE reads in MiXCR, one entry per CDR3 protein. The repertoire holds around 1,000,000 distinct CDR3 sequences, with roughly a quarter as singletons. These data were also reused for a study on T cells of mothers and their children. That report notes: Extracted RNA, in its entirety, went into cDNA synthesis at about 1.6 ug per 15 ul.

The receptor comes from a girl aged 2 to 10 in good health. Sequenced sample: blood.

CDR3 nucleotides: TGTGCCAGCAGCTTTAAAGGACAACTGAACACTGAAGCTTTCTTT. Protein sequence: CASSFKGQLNTEAFF. V and J are TRBV7-9 and TRBJ1-1; D is perhaps TRBD1 (5 bases). The CDR3 sequence is 15 residues long. Trimming removed 3 bases at V and 0 bases at J, with 11 bases between. Germline V CDR1 and CDR2: SEHNR, FQNEAQ (reference sequence). Filled out from reference TRBV7-9 and TRBJ1-1, the complete variable domain reads DTGVSQNPRHKITKRGQNVTFRCDPISEHNRLYWYRQTLGQGPEFLTYFQNEAQLEKSRLLSDRFSAERPKGSFSTLEIQRTEQGDSAMYLCASSFKGQLNTEAFFGQGTRLTVV.